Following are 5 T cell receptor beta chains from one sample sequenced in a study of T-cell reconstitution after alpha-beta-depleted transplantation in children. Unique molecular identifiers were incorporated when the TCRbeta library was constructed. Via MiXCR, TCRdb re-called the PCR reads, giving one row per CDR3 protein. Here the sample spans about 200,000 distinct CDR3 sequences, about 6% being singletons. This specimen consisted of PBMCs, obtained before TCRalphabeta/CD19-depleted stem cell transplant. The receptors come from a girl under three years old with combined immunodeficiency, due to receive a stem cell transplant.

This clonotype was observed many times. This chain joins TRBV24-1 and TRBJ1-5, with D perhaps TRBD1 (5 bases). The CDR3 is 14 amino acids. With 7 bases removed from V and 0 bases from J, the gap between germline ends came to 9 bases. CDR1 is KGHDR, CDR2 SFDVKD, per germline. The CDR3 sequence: CATSIGDSNQPQHF. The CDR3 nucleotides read TGTGCCACCAGCATAGGGGATAGCAATCAGCCCCAGCATTTT.

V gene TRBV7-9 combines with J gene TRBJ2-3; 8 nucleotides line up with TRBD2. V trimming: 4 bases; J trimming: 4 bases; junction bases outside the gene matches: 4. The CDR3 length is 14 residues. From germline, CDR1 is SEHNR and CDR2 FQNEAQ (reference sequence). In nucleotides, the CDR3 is TGTGCCAGCAGCTCCCGGACTAGCCCAGATACGCAGTATTTT. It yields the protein CASSSRTSPDTQYF.

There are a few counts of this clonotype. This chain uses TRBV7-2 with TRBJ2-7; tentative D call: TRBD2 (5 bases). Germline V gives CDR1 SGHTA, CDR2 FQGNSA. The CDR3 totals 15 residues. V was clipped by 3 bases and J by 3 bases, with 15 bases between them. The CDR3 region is CASSFFFREGYEQYF. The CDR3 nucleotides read TGTGCCAGCAGCTTTTTTTTCCGGGAAGGCTACGAGCAGTACTTC.

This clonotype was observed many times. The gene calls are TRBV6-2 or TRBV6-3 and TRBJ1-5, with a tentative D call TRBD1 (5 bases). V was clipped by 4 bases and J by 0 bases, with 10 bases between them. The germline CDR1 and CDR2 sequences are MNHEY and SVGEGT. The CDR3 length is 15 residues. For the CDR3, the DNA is TGTGCCAGCAGTTTTACAGGAGATAGCAATCAGCCCCAGCATTTT. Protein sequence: CASSFTGDSNQPQHF.

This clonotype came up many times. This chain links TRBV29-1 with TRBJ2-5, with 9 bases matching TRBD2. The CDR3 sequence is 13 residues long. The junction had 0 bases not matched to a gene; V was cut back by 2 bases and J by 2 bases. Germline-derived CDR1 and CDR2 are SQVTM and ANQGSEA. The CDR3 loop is CSVELAGQETQYF. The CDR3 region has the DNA TGCAGCGTTGAACTAGCGGGACAAGAGACCCAGTACTTC. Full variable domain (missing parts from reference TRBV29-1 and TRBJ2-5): SAVISQKPSRDICQRGTSLTIQCQVDSQVTMMFWYRQQPGQSLTLIATANQGSEATYESGFVIDKFPISRPNLTFSTLTVSNMSPEDSSIYLCSVELAGQETQYFGPGTRLLVL.